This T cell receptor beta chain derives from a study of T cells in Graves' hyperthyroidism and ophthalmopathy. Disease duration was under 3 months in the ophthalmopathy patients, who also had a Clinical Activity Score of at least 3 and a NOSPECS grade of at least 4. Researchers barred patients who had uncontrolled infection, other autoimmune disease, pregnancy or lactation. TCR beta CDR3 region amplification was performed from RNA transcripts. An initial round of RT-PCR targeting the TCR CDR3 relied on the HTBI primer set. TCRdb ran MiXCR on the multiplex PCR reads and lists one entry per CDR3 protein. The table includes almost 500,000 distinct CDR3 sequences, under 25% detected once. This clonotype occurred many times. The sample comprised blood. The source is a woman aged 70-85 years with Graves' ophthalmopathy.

The CDR3 spells CASSNPTGVNYGYTF. In DNA, the CDR3 is TGTGCCAGCAGCAACCCCACAGGGGTTAACTATGGCTACACCTTC. The V and J genes are TRBV28 and TRBJ1-2, with 7 bases matching TRBD1. Germline-derived CDR1 and CDR2 are MDHEN and SYDVKM. The CDR3 totals 15 residues. With 6 bases clipped from V and 1 base from J, the junction kept 8 bases outside the gene matches.